Following are 14 T cell receptor beta chains from one sample sequenced in a study of regulatory T cells in long-lasting Graves disease. Time point here: persistent/refractory GD, antithyroid drugs over 5 years with positive TRAb. TCR sequences were obtained from RNA taken from PBMCs. According to the study, TCR beta libraries were built with iRepertoire HTBI primers and CDR3-region Arm-PCR. TCRdb independently ran MiXCR on the multiplex PCR reads; one entry per CDR3 protein. This sample has 400,000 or so distinct CDR3 sequences, with less than 25% found just once. The starting material was peripheral blood mononuclear cells (PBMCs), obtained when the disease was refractory, from a patient treated with antithyroid drugs. All receptors derive from a female donor with Graves disease.

This clonotype was seen a single time. This sequence joins TRBV19 and TRBJ2-2; TRBD1 matches at 7 bases. The CDR3 contains 17 residues. CDR1 is LNHDA and CDR2 is SQIVND in the germline V gene (reference sequence). With 6 bases clipped from V and 4 bases from J, the junction kept 14 bases outside the gene matches. The CDR3 DNA follows: TGTGCCAGTAGGGCCGTCGGGTGGACAGGCGGCACCGGGGAGCTGTTTTTT. Protein product: CASRAVGWTGGTGELFF.

This clonotype was seen at least ten times. This sequence joins TRBV2 and TRBJ2-7, with TRBD2 matching 7 bases. The CDR3 is 13 amino acids. Germline V gives CDR1 SNHLY, CDR2 FYNNEI. The J segment lost 3 bases and the V segment lost 6 bases, leaving 5 bases of the junction unmatched. The CDR3 here is CASRASGYYEQYF. In DNA form, the CDR3 reads TGTGCCAGCAGAGCTAGCGGTTACTACGAGCAGTACTTC.

As for this clonotype: This may be a read error, as it is one base from a much larger clone. The chain has TRBV11-3 and TRBJ2-7, with D maybe TRBD1 (5 bases). Trimming stripped 1 base from V and 5 bases from J, with 15 bases between. This CDR3 has 15 residues. Germline CDR1 and CDR2: SGHNT and YENEEA. The DNA for the CDR3 is TGTGCCAGCAGCTTAGGTGCGGCAGGGATCAACGAGCAGTACTTC. Translation: CASSLGAAGINEQYF. Full variable domain (remainder filled in from reference TRBV11-3 and TRBJ2-7): EAGVVQSPRYKIIEKKQPVAFWCNPISGHNTLYWYLQNLGQGPELLIRYENEEAVDDSQLPKDRFSAERLKGVDSTLKIQPAELGDSAVYLCASSLGAAGINEQYFGPGTRLTVT.

This clonotype came up a few times. The V gene is TRBV29-1, the J gene TRBJ2-6, with D tentatively TRBD2 (5 bases). Germline CDR1 and CDR2: SQVTM and ANQGSEA. Trimming took 7 bases from V and 4 from J, leaving 20 bases between them. This CDR3 contains 16 residues. CDR3 loop: CSAVTGSVSGANVLTF. DNA for the CDR3: TGCAGCGCCGTTACGGGATCCGTCAGCGGGGCCAACGTCCTGACTTTC. The whole variable domain, remainder taken from reference TRBV29-1 and TRBJ2-6, is SAVISQKPSRDICQRGTSLTIQCQVDSQVTMMFWYRQQPGQSLTLIATANQGSEATYESGFVIDKFPISRPNLTFSTLTVSNMSPEDSSIYLCSAVTGSVSGANVLTFGAGSRLTVL.

The V gene is TRBV5-6, the J gene TRBJ1-5; D remains ambiguous. The CDR3 is made up of 14 amino acids. Germline CDR1 SGHDT, CDR2 YYEEEE. V was pared by 5 bases and J by 1 base, with 10 bases between. CDR3 nucleotides: TGTGCCAGCAGGGCTCGGTTGAGCAATCAGCCCCAGCATTTT. Protein: CASRARLSNQPQHF.

This clonotype was found a few times. The V and J genes are TRBV12-3 or TRBV12-4 and TRBJ2-3; D may be TRBD2 (5 bases). This CDR3 spans 12 amino acids. The V end lost 3 bases, the J end lost 5 bases, and 6 bases lay between the germline ends. The CDR3 loop reads CASSFGGDTQYF. CDR3 bases: TGTGCCAGCAGTTTCGGAGGAGATACGCAGTATTTT.

This clonotype was recorded a few times. The J gene is TRBJ2-2, the V gene TRBV19; 7 bases line up with TRBD1. CDR1 is LNHDA and CDR2 is SQIVND in the germline V gene (reference sequence). The V gene end was trimmed by 6 bases and the J gene end by 5 bases; junction bases not matched to a gene: 9. The length of the CDR3 is 15 residues. DNA of the CDR3: TGTGCCAGTAGGCCTCAAACAGGGGTGACCGGGGAGCTGTTTTTT. This codes for CASRPQTGVTGELFF. The full variable domain, its missing parts supplied by reference TRBV19 and TRBJ2-2, is DGGITQSPKYLFRKEGQNVTLSCEQNLNHDAMYWYRQDPGQGLRLIYYSQIVNDFQKGDIAEGYSVSREKKESFPLTVTSAQKNPTAFYLCASRPQTGVTGELFFGEGSRLTVL.

V usage is TRBV7-2 and J usage is TRBJ2-1, with 7 bases identical to TRBD1. CDR1 and CDR2 (germline): SGHTA, FQGNSA. The V gene end was trimmed by 8 bases and the J gene end by 7 bases; junction bases not matched to a gene: 8. The CDR3 contains 13 residues. The CDR3 spells CASGAGGYNEQFF. The CDR3 nucleotides are TGTGCCAGCGGGGCAGGGGGATATAATGAGCAGTTCTTC.

This clonotype occurred a few times. This chain uses TRBV7-2 with TRBJ1-1; D is possibly TRBD1 (6 bases). This CDR3 is built from 13 residues. Germline CDR1 and CDR2: SGHTA and FQGNSA. The germline V and J ends were trimmed by 4 bases and 6 bases, with 12 bases remaining between them. CDR3: CASSSLDRAEAFF. As DNA, the CDR3 is TGTGCCAGCAGCTCACTGGACAGAGCTGAAGCTTTCTTT.

This clonotype appeared a few times. This sequence joins TRBV24-1 and TRBJ2-7; D gene unclear. Germline V gene sequence: CDR1 KGHDR, CDR2 SFDVKD. This CDR3 has 12 residues. The germline V and J ends were trimmed by 9 bases and 4 bases, with 12 bases remaining between them. Here the CDR3 DNA reads TGTGCCACCGACGGATTAACTTACGAGCAGTACTTC. Protein product: CATDGLTYEQYF.

A note on this clonotype: Because it lacks the conserved phenylalanine or tryptophan at the end, this CDR3 is likely a read error. The chain uses TRBV7-2 and TRBJ2-5; the D gene could be TRBD1 or TRBD2 (5 bases each). V dropped 1 base and J dropped 5 bases, with 11 bases sitting between them. The CDR3 is 14 amino acids. Germline CDR1 reads SGHTA; CDR2 reads FQGNSA. CDR3 sequence: CASSLDWGMETQYS. CDR3 coding DNA: TGTGCCAGCAGCTTAGACTGGGGGATGGAGACCCAGTACTCC.

Written as DNA, the CDR3 is TGTGCCAGCAGTTTAAGCGAAGCCGTGGAGACCCAGTACTTC. Translated, it gives CASSLSEAVETQYF. This chain joins TRBV12-3 or TRBV12-4 and TRBJ2-5, with D hard to call. Trimming shortened V by 2 bases and J by 5 bases, and 12 bases separated the two germline ends. The CDR3 runs to 14 residues.

The chain is built from TRBV6-2 or TRBV6-3 and TRBJ2-4; either TRBD1 or TRBD2 may fit D (5 bases each). Germline V gene sequence: CDR1 MNHEY, CDR2 SVGEGT. The V end lost 0 bases, the J end lost 7 bases, and 13 bases lay between the germline ends. This CDR3 contains 15 residues. The CDR3 DNA sequence: TGTGCCAGCAGTTACTCGGGGCTAGCTGGGAACATTCAGTACTTC. It translates to CASSYSGLAGNIQYF.

The V gene is TRBV18, the J gene TRBJ1-1; possible D gene TRBD1, 6 bases. Per the germline V gene, CDR1 is KGHSH and CDR2 is LQKENI. The V end was cut by 1 base, the J end by 1 base, with 10 bases between. The CDR3 runs to 15 residues. The CDR3 loop is CASSPLRGWNTEAFF. CDR3 nucleotides: TGTGCCAGCTCACCACTGAGGGGGTGGAACACTGAAGCTTTCTTT.